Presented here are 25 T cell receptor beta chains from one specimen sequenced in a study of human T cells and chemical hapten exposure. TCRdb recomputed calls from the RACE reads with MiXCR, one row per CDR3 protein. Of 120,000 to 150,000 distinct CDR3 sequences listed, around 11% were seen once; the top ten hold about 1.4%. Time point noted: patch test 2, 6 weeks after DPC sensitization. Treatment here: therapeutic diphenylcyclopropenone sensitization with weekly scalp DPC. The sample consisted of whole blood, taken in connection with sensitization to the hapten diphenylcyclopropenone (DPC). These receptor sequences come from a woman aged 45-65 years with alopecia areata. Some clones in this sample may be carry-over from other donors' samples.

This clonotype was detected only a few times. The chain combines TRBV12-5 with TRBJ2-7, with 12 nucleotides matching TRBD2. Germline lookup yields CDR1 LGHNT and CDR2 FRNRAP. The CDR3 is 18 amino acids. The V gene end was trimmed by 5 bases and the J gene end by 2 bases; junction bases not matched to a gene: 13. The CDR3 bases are TGTGCTAGTGGTCTCCGCCCCACCCCTAGCGGGAGGGCCTACGAGCAGTACTTC. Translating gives CASGLRPTPSGRAYEQYF.

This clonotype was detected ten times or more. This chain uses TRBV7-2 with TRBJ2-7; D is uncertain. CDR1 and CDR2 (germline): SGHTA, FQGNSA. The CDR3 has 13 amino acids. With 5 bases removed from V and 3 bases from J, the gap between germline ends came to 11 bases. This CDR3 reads CASSPSPSYEQYF. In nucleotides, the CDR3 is TGTGCCAGCAGCCCAAGCCCTAGCTACGAGCAGTACTTC.

CDR3 DNA: TGTGCCAGCAGTTACTCGACAGGCGAGCAGTACTTC. Its translation is CASSYSTGEQYF. J is TRBJ2-7 and V is TRBV6-5, with a possible D match to TRBD1 (6 bases). CDR1 and CDR2 (germline): MNHEY, SVGAGI. The CDR3 has 12 amino acids. The V and J ends lost 0 bases and 6 bases respectively, with 6 bases between them.

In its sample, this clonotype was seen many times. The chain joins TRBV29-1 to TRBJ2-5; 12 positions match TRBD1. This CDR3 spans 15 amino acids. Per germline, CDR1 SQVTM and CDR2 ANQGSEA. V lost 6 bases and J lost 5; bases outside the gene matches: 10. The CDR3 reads CSVYRGQGAGETQYF. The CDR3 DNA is TGCAGCGTCTATAGGGGACAGGGGGCAGGGGAGACCCAGTACTTC.

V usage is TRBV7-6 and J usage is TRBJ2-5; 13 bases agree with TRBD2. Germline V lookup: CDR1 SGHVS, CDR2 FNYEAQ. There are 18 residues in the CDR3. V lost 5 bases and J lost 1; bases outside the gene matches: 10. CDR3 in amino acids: CASSLNPTSGRLQETQYF. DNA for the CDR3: TGTGCCAGCAGCCTAAACCCGACTAGCGGGAGGCTCCAAGAGACCCAGTACTTC.

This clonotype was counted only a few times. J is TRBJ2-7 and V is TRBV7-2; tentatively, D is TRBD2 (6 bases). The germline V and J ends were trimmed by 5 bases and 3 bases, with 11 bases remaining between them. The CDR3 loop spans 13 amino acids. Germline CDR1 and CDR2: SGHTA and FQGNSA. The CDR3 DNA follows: TGTGCCAGCAGCCAATCGGGGGTCTACGAGCAGTACTTC. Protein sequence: CASSQSGVYEQYF.

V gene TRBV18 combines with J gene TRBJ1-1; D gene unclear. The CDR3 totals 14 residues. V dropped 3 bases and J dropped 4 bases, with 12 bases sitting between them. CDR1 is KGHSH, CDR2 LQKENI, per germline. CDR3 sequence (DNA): TGTGCCAGCTCACCCGGGATAACGGGCACTGAAGCTTTCTTT. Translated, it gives CASSPGITGTEAFF.

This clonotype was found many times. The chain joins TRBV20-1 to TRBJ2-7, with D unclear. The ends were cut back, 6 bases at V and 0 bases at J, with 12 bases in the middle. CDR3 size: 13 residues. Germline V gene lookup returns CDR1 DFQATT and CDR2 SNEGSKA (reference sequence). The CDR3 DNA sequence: TGCAGTGCGCCCGCTCTAGGCTCCTACGAGCAGTACTTC. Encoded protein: CSAPALGSYEQYF.

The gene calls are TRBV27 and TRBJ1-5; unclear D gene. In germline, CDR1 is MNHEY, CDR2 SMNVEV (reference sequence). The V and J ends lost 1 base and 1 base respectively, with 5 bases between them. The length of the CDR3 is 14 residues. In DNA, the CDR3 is TGTGCCAGCAGTTTATTGCCCAGCAATCAGCCCCAGCATTTT. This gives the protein CASSLLPSNQPQHF.

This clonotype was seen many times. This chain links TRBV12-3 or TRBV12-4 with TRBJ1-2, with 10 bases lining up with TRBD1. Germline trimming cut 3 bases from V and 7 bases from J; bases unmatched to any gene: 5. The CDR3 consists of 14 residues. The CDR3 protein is CASSLGGTGVGYTF. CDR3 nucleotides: TGTGCCAGCAGTTTGGGCGGGACAGGGGTTGGCTACACCTTC.

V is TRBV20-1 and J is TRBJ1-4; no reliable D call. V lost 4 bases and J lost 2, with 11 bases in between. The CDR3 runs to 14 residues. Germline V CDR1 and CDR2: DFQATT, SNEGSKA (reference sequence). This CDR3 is CSAIPLATNEKLFF. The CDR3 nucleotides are TGCAGTGCTATTCCTCTGGCCACTAATGAAAAACTGTTTTTT.

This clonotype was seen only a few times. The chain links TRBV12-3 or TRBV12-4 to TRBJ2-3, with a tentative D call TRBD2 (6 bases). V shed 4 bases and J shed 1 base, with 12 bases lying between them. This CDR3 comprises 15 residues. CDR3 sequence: CASSWRGFGTDTQYF. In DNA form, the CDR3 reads TGTGCCAGCAGTTGGCGGGGATTCGGCACAGATACGCAGTATTTT.

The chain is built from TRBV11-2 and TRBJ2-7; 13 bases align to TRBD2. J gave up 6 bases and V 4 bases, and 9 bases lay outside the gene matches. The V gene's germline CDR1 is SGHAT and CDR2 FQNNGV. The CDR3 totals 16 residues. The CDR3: CASSWSGTSGIGEQYF. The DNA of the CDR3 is TGTGCCAGCAGCTGGTCCGGGACTAGCGGGATTGGCGAGCAGTACTTC.

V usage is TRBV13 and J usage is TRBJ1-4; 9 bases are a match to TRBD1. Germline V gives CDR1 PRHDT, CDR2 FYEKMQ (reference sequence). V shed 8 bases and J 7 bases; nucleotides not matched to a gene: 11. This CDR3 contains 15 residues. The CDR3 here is CASGTTGTGSEKLFF. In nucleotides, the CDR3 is TGTGCCAGCGGCACAACCGGGACAGGGTCTGAAAAACTGTTTTTT. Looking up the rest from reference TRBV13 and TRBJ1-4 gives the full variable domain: AAGVIQSPRHLIKEKRETATLKCYPIPRHDTVYWYQQGPGQDPQFLISFYEKMQSDKGSIPDRFSAQQFSDYHSELNMSSLELGDSALYFCASGTTGTGSEKLFFGSGTQLSVL.

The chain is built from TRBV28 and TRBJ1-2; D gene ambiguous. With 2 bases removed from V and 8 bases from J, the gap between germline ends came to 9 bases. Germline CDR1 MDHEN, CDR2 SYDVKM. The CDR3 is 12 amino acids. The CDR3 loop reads CASSLDGRGYTF. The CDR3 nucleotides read TGTGCCAGCAGTTTAGACGGTCGCGGCTACACCTTC.

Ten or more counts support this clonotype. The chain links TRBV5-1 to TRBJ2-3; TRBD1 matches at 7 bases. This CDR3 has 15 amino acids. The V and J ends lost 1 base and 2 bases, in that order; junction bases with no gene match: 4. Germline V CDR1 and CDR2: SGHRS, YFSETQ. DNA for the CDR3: TGCGCCAGCAGCTTGATCCAGGGGGTCACAGATACGCAGTATTTT. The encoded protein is CASSLIQGVTDTQYF.

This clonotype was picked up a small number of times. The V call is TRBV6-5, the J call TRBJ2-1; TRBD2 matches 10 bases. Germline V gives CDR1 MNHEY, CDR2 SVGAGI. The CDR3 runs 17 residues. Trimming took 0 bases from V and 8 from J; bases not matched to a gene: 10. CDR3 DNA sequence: TGTGCCAGCAGTTACTCCGGGGGGGTAGCGGGAGGACATGAGCAGTTCTTC. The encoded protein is CASSYSGGVAGGHEQFF.

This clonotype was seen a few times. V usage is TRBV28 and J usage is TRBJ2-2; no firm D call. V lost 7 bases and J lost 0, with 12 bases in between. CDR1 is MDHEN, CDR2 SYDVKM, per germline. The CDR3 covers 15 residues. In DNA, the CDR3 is TGTGCCAGCACCATAGGCGGCGCGAACACCGGGGAGCTGTTTTTT. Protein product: CASTIGGANTGELFF.

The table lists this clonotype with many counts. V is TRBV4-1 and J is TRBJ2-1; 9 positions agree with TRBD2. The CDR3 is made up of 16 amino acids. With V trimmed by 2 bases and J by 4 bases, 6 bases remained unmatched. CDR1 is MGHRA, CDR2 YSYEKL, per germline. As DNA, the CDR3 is TGCGCCAGCAGCCAAAGAGTAGCGGGAGAATACAATGAGCAGTTCTTC. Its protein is CASSQRVAGEYNEQFF.

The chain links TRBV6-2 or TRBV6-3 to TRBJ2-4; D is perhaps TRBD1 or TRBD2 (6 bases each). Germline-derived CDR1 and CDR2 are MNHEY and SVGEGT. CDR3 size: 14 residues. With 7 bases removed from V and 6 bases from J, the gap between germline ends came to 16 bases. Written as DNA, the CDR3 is TGTGCCAGCACCGCAACGGGGGCAGGAAACATTCAGTACTTC. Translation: CASTATGAGNIQYF.

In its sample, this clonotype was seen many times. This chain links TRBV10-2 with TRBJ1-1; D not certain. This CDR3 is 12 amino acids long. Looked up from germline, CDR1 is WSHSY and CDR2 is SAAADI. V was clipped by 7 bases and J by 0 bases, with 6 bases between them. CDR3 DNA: TGCGCCAGCAAGGAGTTGAACACTGAAGCTTTCTTT. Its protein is CASKELNTEAFF.

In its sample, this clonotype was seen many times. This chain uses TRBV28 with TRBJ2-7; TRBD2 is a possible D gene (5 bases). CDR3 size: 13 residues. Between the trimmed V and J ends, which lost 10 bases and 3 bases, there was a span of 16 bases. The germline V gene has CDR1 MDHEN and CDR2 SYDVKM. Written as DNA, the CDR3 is TGTGCCATAGAGGCTAGCTTGGGCTACGAGCAGTACTTC. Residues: CAIEASLGYEQYF.

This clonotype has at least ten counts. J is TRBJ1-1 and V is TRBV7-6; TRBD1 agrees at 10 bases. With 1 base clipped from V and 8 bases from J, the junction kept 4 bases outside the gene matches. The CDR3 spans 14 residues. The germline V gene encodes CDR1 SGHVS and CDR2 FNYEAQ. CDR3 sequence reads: CASSLEDRGREAFF. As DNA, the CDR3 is TGTGCCAGCAGCTTAGAGGACAGGGGGAGGGAAGCTTTCTTT.

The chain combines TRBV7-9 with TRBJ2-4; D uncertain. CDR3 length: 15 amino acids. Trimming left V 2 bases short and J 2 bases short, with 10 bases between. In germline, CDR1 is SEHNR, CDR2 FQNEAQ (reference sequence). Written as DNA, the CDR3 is TGTGCCAGCAGCTTATTGAAGGGAACCAAAAACATTCAGTACTTC. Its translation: CASSLLKGTKNIQYF.

The CDR3 DNA is TGTGCCAGCAGCCAAGTGAAGGGGGGCACTGAAGCTTTCTTT. Amino acids: CASSQVKGGTEAFF. The rearrangement joins TRBV3-1 to TRBJ1-1; D is possibly TRBD1 (6 bases). V lost 1 base to trimming and J lost 4 bases, with 10 bases between them. Germline CDR1 and CDR2: LGHDT and YNNKEL (reference sequence). This CDR3 has 14 amino acids.